This TCR beta chain came from a study of CD8+CD57+ T cells in acquired aplastic anemia. About this clonotype: The antigen remains unidentified.

Findings of the study overall: The number of CD8+ CDR3 sequences shared by patients and controls was 25 to 35.

TCR beta VDJ and CDR3 were profiled, and genomic DNA was the template. From the reads, TCRdb called clonotypes with MiXCR, one entry per CDR3 protein. This table holds approximately 150,000 distinct CDR3 sequences, around 47% found once. Germline-derived CDR1 and CDR2 are KGHDR and SFDVKD. V was cut by 5 bases and J by 1 base, with 4 bases left in between. The CDR3 is made up of 12 amino acids. CD8+CD57+ cell expansion had been shown by flow cytometry in patients chosen for sequencing. The clonotype originates from a human donor with aplastic anemia. Sequences were obtained from sorted CD4+, CD8+, or CD8+CD57+ T cells (not recorded which) from PBMCs. The chain has TRBV24-1 and TRBJ1-1; D is unclear. CDR3 residues: CATSGANTEAFF. CDR3 nucleotides: TGTGCCACCAGTGGGGCGAACACTGAAGCTTTCTTT.